This TCR beta chain was identified during a study of CD8 T cells in ankylosing spondylitis. Whole-study findings and limits: The clones that were linked to disease were reported to be significantly enriched in matched synovial fluid samples from ankylosing spondylitis patients. The authors found the disease-linked clones to be CD8+ and relatively rare in peripheral blood. Ankylosing spondylitis blood seemed to carry a telltale TCR beta motif made of several highly homologous variants.

This clonotype was found a few times. The antigen is unknown. Generation of TCR beta libraries employed quantitative 5'-RACE incorporating molecular barcodes. In TCRdb, the 5' RACE reads were re-called with MiXCR into one record per CDR3 protein. This repertoire shows just under 550,000 distinct CDR3 sequences, about 13% found once; its top ten account for under 7.5%. Per germline, CDR1 SEHNR and CDR2 FQNEAQ (reference sequence). The CDR3 is made up of 17 amino acids. Trimming removed 1 base from V and 1 base from J, with 16 bases in between. The rearrangement joins TRBV7-9 to TRBJ1-1; possible D gene TRBD1, 6 bases. Sample: blood, either unsorted or a sorted T cell fraction (not recorded which). The TCR comes from a male donor with ankylosing spondylitis. The CDR3 protein is CASSLGDPGQENTEAFF. The CDR3 nucleotides are TGTGCCAGCAGCTTAGGCGACCCGGGACAAGAGAACACTGAAGCTTTCTTT.